The entry below describes one T cell receptor beta chain. This specimen includes other DNA sequences encoding the same CDR3. The protocol was immunoSEQ multiplex PCR, while the TCRdb copy is restricted to in-frame clones and leaves out a portion. The data show some 200,000 clones, roughly 82% seen once. This specimen belongs to a study of blood T cell repertoires in COVID-19. V lost 5 bases to trimming and J lost 7 bases, with 15 bases between them. The CDR3 has 14 residues. The germline V gene encodes CDR1 SGHTA and CDR2 FQGNSA. The clonotype comes from a woman aged 40 to 55 who had recovered from COVID-19. The material sequenced was peripheral blood. V is TRBV7-2 and J is TRBJ1-5, with D hard to call. For the CDR3, the DNA is TGTGCCAGCAGCCCGCGGGAGGGCGGCCAGCCCCAGCATTTT. Residues: CASSPREGGQPQHF.